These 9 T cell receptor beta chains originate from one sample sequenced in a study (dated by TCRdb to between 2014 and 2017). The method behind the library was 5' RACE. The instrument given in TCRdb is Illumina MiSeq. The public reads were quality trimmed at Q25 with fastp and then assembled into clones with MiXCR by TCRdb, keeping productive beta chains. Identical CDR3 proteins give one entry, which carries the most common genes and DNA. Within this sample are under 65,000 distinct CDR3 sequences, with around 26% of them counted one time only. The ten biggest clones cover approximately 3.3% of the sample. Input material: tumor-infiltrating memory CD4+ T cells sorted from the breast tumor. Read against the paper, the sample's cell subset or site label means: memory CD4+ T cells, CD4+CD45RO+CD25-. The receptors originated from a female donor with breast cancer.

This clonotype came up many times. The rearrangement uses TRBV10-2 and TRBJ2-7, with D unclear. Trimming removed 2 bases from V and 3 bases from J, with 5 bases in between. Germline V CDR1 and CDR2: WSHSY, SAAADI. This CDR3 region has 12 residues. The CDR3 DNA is TGCGCCAGCAGTGAGACGGGCTACGAGCAGTACTTC. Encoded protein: CASSETGYEQYF.

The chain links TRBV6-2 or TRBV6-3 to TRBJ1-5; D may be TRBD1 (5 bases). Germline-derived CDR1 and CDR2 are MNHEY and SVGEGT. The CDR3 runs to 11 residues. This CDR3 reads CATQGNGPQHF. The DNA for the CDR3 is TGTGCTACCCAGGGTAATGGGCCCCAGCATTTT.

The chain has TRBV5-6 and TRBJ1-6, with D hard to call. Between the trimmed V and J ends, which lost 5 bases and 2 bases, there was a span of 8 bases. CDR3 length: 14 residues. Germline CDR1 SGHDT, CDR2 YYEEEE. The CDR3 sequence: CASRHTAYNSPLHF. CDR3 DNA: TGTGCCAGCAGACATACAGCCTATAATTCACCCCTCCACTTT.

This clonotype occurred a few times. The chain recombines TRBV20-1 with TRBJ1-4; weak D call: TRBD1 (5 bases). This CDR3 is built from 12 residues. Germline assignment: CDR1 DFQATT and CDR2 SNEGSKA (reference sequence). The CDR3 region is CKAGQPNEKLFF. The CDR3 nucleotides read TGCAAGGCGGGGCAACCTAATGAAAAACTGTTTTTT.

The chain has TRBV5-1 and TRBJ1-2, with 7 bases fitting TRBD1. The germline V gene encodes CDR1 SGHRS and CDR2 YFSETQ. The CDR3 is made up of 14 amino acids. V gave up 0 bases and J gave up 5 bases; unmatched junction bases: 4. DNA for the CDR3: TGCGCCAGCAGCTTGGGCCAGGGGGTATATGGCTACACCTTC. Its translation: CASSLGQGVYGYTF.

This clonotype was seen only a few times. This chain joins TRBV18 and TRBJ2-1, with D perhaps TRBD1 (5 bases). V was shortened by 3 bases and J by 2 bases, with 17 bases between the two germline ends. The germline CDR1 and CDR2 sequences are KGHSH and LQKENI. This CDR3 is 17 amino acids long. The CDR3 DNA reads TGTGCCAGCTCACCTAGTTTGGGCCTAGGGGCCTACAATGAGCAGTTCTTC. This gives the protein CASSPSLGLGAYNEQFF.

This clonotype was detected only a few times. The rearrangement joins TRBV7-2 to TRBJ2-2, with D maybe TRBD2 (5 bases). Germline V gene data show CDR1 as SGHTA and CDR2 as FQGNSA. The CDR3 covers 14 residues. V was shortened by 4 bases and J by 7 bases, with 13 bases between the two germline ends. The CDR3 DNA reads TGTGCCAGCAGCTATCGGGCCCGGGGCGGGGAGCTGTTTTTT. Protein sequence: CASSYRARGGELFF.

CDR3 nucleotides: TGCGCCAGCAGCCGGAATCCCGGGACTGGGTTCGGAGAGACCCAGTACTTC. Translating gives CASSRNPGTGFGETQYF. The chain joins TRBV5-1 to TRBJ2-5; weak D call: TRBD2 (6 bases). Germline assignment: CDR1 SGHRS and CDR2 YFSETQ. The CDR3 contains 17 residues. V was pared by 4 bases and J by 4 bases, with 23 bases between.

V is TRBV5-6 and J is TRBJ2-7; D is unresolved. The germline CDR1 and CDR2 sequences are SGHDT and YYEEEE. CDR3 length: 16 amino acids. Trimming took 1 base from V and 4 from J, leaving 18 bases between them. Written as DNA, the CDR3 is TGTGCCAGCAGCTTGTACGGGCTCCTATTTGGGTACGAGCAGTACTTC. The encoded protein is CASSLYGLLFGYEQYF. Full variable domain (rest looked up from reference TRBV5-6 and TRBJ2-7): DAGVTQSPTHLIKTRGQQVTLRCSPKSGHDTVSWYQQALGQGPQFIFQYYEEEERQRGNFPDRFSGHQFPNYSSELNVNALLLGDSALYLCASSLYGLLFGYEQYFGPGTRLTVT.